Listed here are 31 T cell receptor beta chains from one sample, sequenced in a study of blood T cells in healthy people across ages. A J-beta primer mix and a sample-barcoded 5' primer were used in a second PCR of about 7 to 12 cycles. Using its own MiXCR run on the 5' RACE reads, TCRdb lists one record per CDR3 protein. The sample lists around 580,000 distinct CDR3 sequences, 40% to 55% occurring once. The specimen sequenced was blood. The receptors were sampled from a man aged 80 or over in good health.

The J gene is TRBJ1-5, the V gene TRBV7-9; weak D call: TRBD1 (5 bases). Germline V CDR1 and CDR2: SEHNR, FQNEAQ (reference sequence). This CDR3 region has 18 residues. With 0 bases removed from V and 2 bases from J, the gap between germline ends came to 17 bases. The CDR3 DNA sequence: TGTGCCAGCAGCTTAGCGCGGGAGGGGTTGTATGGCAATCAGCCCCAGCATTTT. Translation gives CASSLAREGLYGNQPQHF.

The rearrangement joins TRBV27 to TRBJ2-1; a possible D gene is TRBD1 (6 bases). The CDR3 contains 14 residues. Germline CDR1 is MNHEY and CDR2 is SMNVEV (reference sequence). The V gene lost 5 bases and the J gene lost 5 bases, with 13 bases spanning the gap. CDR3 bases: TGTGCCAGCAGTCCACAGGGAGATCACAATGAGCAGTTCTTC. Translated, it gives CASSPQGDHNEQFF.

The V gene is TRBV6-1, the J gene TRBJ2-5; D call uncertain. Germline CDR1 is MNHNS and CDR2 is SASEGT. The CDR3 has 13 residues. Trimming took off 7 bases at V and 0 bases at J, with 9 bases between the two ends. CDR3 region: CASKLTNQETQYF. As DNA, the CDR3 is TGTGCCAGCAAATTAACCAACCAAGAGACCCAGTACTTC.

This clonotype has a handful of counts. J is TRBJ2-7 and V is TRBV27; weak D call: TRBD1 (5 bases). V lost 5 bases, J lost 6 bases, and 8 bases lay in between. The CDR3 contains 11 residues. Germline V gene data show CDR1 as MNHEY and CDR2 as SMNVEV (reference sequence). The CDR3 DNA reads TGTGCCAGCAGTGCAGGGATCGAGCAGTACTTC. Residues: CASSAGIEQYF.

This clonotype was found a few times. V is TRBV7-2 and J is TRBJ2-5; 10 nucleotides agree with TRBD2. The CDR3 length is 14 residues. V was clipped by 5 bases and J by 5 bases; unmatched bases: 5. CDR1 SGHTA and CDR2 FQGNSA come from the germline V gene. CDR3 amino acids: CASSPGLALETQYF. The DNA of the CDR3 is TGTGCCAGCAGCCCGGGACTAGCGTTGGAGACCCAGTACTTC.

The chain's CDR3 is CASSREVNTEAFF. The CDR3 DNA follows: TGTGCCAGCAGCCGTGAGGTGAACACTGAAGCTTTCTTT. The chain links TRBV14 to TRBJ1-1, with D unclear. CDR1 is SGHDN, CDR2 FVKESK, per germline. The CDR3 totals 13 residues. V was shortened by 4 bases and J by 0 bases, with 6 bases between the two germline ends.

The chain recombines TRBV2 with TRBJ1-2; 9 bases align to TRBD1. V shed 7 bases and J 7 bases; nucleotides not matched to a gene: 10. The CDR3 covers 14 residues. Germline V lookup: CDR1 SNHLY, CDR2 FYNNEI. The CDR3 protein is CASTTGQGGGGYTF. Written as DNA, the CDR3 is TGTGCCAGCACTACGGGACAGGGAGGGGGTGGCTACACCTTC.

The chain carries TRBV6-2 or TRBV6-3 and TRBJ2-7, with D perhaps matching TRBD1 (5 bases). This CDR3 spans 12 amino acids. Per the germline V gene, CDR1 is MNHEY and CDR2 is SVGEGT. Trimming stripped 6 bases from V and 5 bases from J, with 11 bases between. CDR3 DNA sequence: TGTGCCAGCAGCGGACAATTTGACGAGCAGTACTTC. Its translation is CASSGQFDEQYF.

This chain uses TRBV6-6 with TRBJ2-2; D is unclear. This CDR3 is built from 11 residues. Trimming took off 8 bases at V and 5 bases at J, with 6 bases between the two ends. The germline CDR1 and CDR2 sequences are MNHNY and SVGAGI (reference sequence). The CDR3 region is CASATTGELFF. The CDR3, as DNA: TGTGCCAGCGCTACAACCGGGGAGCTGTTTTTT.

This clonotype occurred a few times. V gene TRBV5-1 combines with J gene TRBJ2-3; a weak D match, TRBD2 (6 bases). V shed 0 bases and J shed 0 bases, with 11 bases lying between them. Germline V gene sequence: CDR1 SGHRS, CDR2 YFSETQ. The CDR3 has 16 amino acids. The CDR3 DNA reads TGCGCCAGCAGCTTGGCCGGCGGGGCTAGCACAGATACGCAGTATTTT. Amino acids: CASSLAGGASTDTQYF.

The chain combines TRBV10-1 with TRBJ1-4; 8 bases map to TRBD1. V lost 9 bases and J lost 0; bases outside the gene matches: 12. Germline loops: CDR1 WNHNN, CDR2 SYGVQD (reference sequence). This CDR3 region has 17 residues. This chain's CDR3 is CASNNSGQDATNEKLFF. The CDR3 DNA is TGCGCCAGTAATAATTCGGGACAGGACGCAACTAATGAAAAACTGTTTTTT.

This rearrangement joins TRBV20-1 to TRBJ2-3; 14 positions match TRBD2. CDR1 is DFQATT, CDR2 SNEGSKA, per germline (reference sequence). This CDR3 is built from 16 residues. Trimming at V came to 5 bases and at J to 5 bases, leaving 9 bases not matched to a gene. The CDR3 region is CSAPPGLAGVLDTQYF. Written as DNA, the CDR3 is TGCAGTGCTCCACCGGGACTAGCGGGAGTATTAGATACGCAGTATTTT.

The rearrangement uses TRBV2 and TRBJ2-5; 9 nucleotides match TRBD2. J was trimmed by 11 bases and V by 3 bases; bases with no gene match: 13. CDR3 length equals 15 residues. CDR1 and CDR2 (germline): SNHLY, FYNNEI. The CDR3 DNA sequence: TGTGCCAGCAGTGAGGGGCTAGCGGGACCCAATGAGCAGTACTTC. It codes for CASSEGLAGPNEQYF.

This chain connects TRBV12-5 to TRBJ2-5; possibly TRBD2 for D (5 bases). V dropped 2 bases and J dropped 9 bases, with 13 bases sitting between them. The CDR3 is 13 residues long. Germline CDR1 and CDR2: LGHNT and FRNRAP. The CDR3 sequence is CASGLMESRAQYF. The CDR3 DNA reads TGTGCTAGTGGTTTGATGGAATCGAGGGCCCAGTACTTC. The full variable domain, its missing parts supplied by reference TRBV12-5 and TRBJ2-5, is DARVTQTPRHKVTEMGQEVTMRCQPILGHNTVFWYRQTMMQGLELLAYFRNRAPLDDSGMPKDRFSAEMPDATLATLKIQPSEPRDSAVYFCASGLMESRAQYFGPGTRLLVL.

The chain is built from TRBV3-1 and TRBJ1-6; D not certain. In germline, CDR1 is LGHDT, CDR2 YNNKEL (reference sequence). V was cut by 4 bases and J by 13 bases, with 11 bases left in between. This CDR3 spans 12 amino acids. As DNA, the CDR3 is TGTGCCAGCAGCCTTAACGATGGGCCCCTCCACTTT. This encodes CASSLNDGPLHF.

Details on this clonotype: The junction does not match germline at one end; this may be a read error. J is TRBJ2-7 and V is TRBV12-3 or TRBV12-4, with TRBD1 matching over 9 bases. The CDR3 is 14 residues long. CDR3 residues: CASSFRGQGNERYF. CDR3 coding DNA: TGTGCCAGCAGTTTTCGAGGACAGGGGAACGAGCGGTACTTC.

CDR3 residues: CSATISSYNEQYF. For the CDR3, the DNA is TGCAGTGCTACTATCAGCTCCTACAATGAGCAGTACTTC. This sequence joins TRBV20-1 and TRBJ2-1; unclear D gene. The DNA end lines up better with TRBJ2-7; the J call may be wrong. This CDR3 spans 13 amino acids. Per germline, CDR1 DFQATT and CDR2 SNEGSKA (reference sequence).

The sample holds many counts of this clonotype. The genes are TRBV6-5 and TRBJ1-2; the D gene is possibly TRBD1 (6 bases). The CDR3 spans 13 residues. V was trimmed by 6 bases and J by 8 bases, leaving 16 bases between them. The germline V gene has CDR1 MNHEY and CDR2 SVGAGI. The CDR3 DNA sequence: TGTGCCAGCAGGGACGGACAGTTTCTGGGCTACACCTTC. This gives the protein CASRDGQFLGYTF.

The gene calls are TRBV7-8 and TRBJ2-7; D assignment may be TRBD1 or TRBD2 (6 bases each). Germline V gives CDR1 SGHVS, CDR2 FQNEAQ. This CDR3 spans 13 amino acids. Trimming removed 8 bases from V and 3 bases from J, with 14 bases in between. The CDR3, as DNA: TGTGCCAGCTCCCCCGGGGGCTACTACGAGCAGTACTTC. Amino acid sequence: CASSPGGYYEQYF.

The rearrangement joins TRBV20-1 to TRBJ2-3; TRBD2 aligns across 9 bases. There are 14 residues in the CDR3. Germline-derived CDR1 and CDR2 are DFQATT and SNEGSKA (reference sequence). J lost 4 bases, V lost 5 bases, and 7 bases had no gene match. The CDR3 here is CSARSGSFPDTQYF. As DNA, the CDR3 is TGCAGTGCTCGTAGCGGGAGTTTCCCAGATACGCAGTATTTT.

The count of this clonotype is one. A junction boundary mismatches the germline segment, possibly from a read error. This chain connects TRBV6-5 to TRBJ1-2; no reliable D call. Germline CDR1 is MNHEY and CDR2 is SVGAGI. The CDR3 is 12 amino acids. The DNA of the CDR3 is TGCGCCAGCAGCCGTACTAACTATGGCTACACCTTC. Protein: CASSRTNYGYTF.

In this sample, this clonotype turned up a few times. The CDR3 DNA reads TGCAGCGTTGTGAGTGAGGCTGCCCATGGCTACACCTTC. Amino acids: CSVVSEAAHGYTF. The chain joins TRBV29-1 to TRBJ1-2; D remains ambiguous. The CDR3 is made up of 13 amino acids. CDR1 is SQVTM and CDR2 is ANQGSEA in the germline V gene. V was pared by 4 bases and J by 6 bases, with 15 bases between.

This clonotype was recorded a few times. The CDR3 spells CSADYVGVGADTQYF. CDR3 sequence (DNA): TGCAGTGCTGATTATGTGGGGGTGGGGGCAGATACGCAGTATTTT. The genes are TRBV20-1 and TRBJ2-3; D is possibly TRBD1 or TRBD2 (5 bases each). The CDR3 is made up of 15 amino acids. Trimming removed 5 bases from V and 4 bases from J, with 19 bases in between. The germline gives CDR1 DFQATT, CDR2 SNEGSKA (reference sequence).

The chain's CDR3 is CASSPGLAGGGDTQYF. CDR3 bases: TGTGCCAGCAGTCCAGGACTAGCGGGGGGAGGAGATACGCAGTATTTT. The chain joins TRBV12-3 or TRBV12-4 to TRBJ2-3; 14 bases match TRBD2. The CDR3 consists of 16 residues. The trim removed 5 bases at V and 5 bases at J, leaving 6 bases unmatched.

This clonotype came up a few times. The chain uses TRBV20-1 and TRBJ2-3; a weak D match, TRBD1 (6 bases). The length of the CDR3 is 13 residues. With 4 bases removed from V and 6 bases from J, the gap between germline ends came to 14 bases. The germline gives CDR1 DFQATT, CDR2 SNEGSKA (reference sequence). DNA of the CDR3: TGCAGTGCTAAGGGGGTAGGAATTGATACGCAGTATTTT. Its protein is CSAKGVGIDTQYF.

In the case of this clonotype: Relative to the germline gene, one junction end is altered; a read error may explain this. This chain uses TRBV6-5 with TRBJ2-3; TRBD2 might be the D (6 bases). The CDR3 extends over 17 amino acids. The germline V gene encodes CDR1 MNHEY and CDR2 SVGAGI. In nucleotides, the CDR3 is TGTGCCAGCAGTTACTCCCAGCTGGCGGGAAACACAGGTACGCAGTATTTT. This gives the protein CASSYSQLAGNTGTQYF.

This rearrangement joins TRBV7-3 to TRBJ1-6, with D possibly being TRBD1 (5 bases). Per germline, CDR1 SGHTA and CDR2 FQGTGA. V was shortened by 3 bases and J by 10 bases, with 13 bases between the two germline ends. The CDR3 runs to 14 residues. The CDR3 spells CASSFGGRGSPLHF. DNA for the CDR3: TGTGCCAGCAGCTTTGGGGGGAGAGGGTCACCCCTCCACTTT.

This clonotype came up a few times. This chain uses TRBV4-2 with TRBJ1-1; D perhaps matches TRBD1 (5 bases). CDR1 is LGHNA, CDR2 YNFKEQ, per germline. This CDR3 spans 15 amino acids. The germline V and J ends were trimmed by 2 bases and 4 bases, with 14 bases remaining between them. This chain's CDR3 is CASSQKEGRGTEAFF. The DNA of the CDR3 is TGTGCCAGCAGCCAAAAAGAAGGGAGGGGCACTGAAGCTTTCTTT.

This clonotype was detected many times. This rearrangement joins TRBV6-5 to TRBJ2-1; 13 bases are a match to TRBD2. The trim removed 4 bases at V and 4 bases at J, leaving 10 bases unmatched. Germline V gene data show CDR1 as MNHEY and CDR2 as SVGAGI. This CDR3 has 18 residues. The CDR3 sequence: CASSSGTSGIFRYNEQFF. In DNA, the CDR3 is TGTGCCAGCAGTTCCGGGACTAGCGGGATATTCAGATACAATGAGCAGTTCTTC.

The chain recombines TRBV4-1 with TRBJ2-7; D might be TRBD1 (6 bases). CDR3 length: 13 amino acids. Trimming pared 3 bases from V and 9 bases from J, leaving 15 bases between. Germline V gene data show CDR1 as MGHRA and CDR2 as YSYEKL. CDR3: CASSQGRDRPQYF. The CDR3 nucleotides read TGCGCCAGCAGCCAGGGACGAGACAGGCCGCAGTACTTC.

This clonotype was seen a few times. The chain employs TRBV29-1 and TRBJ2-7; D is unclear. From germline, CDR1 is SQVTM and CDR2 ANQGSEA. V gave up 4 bases and J gave up 6 bases, with 19 bases separating them. The CDR3 contains 14 residues. The CDR3, as DNA: TGCAGCGTTGCTGGGATCTCAAGTGCACGCGAGCAGTACTTC. Encoded protein: CSVAGISSAREQYF.